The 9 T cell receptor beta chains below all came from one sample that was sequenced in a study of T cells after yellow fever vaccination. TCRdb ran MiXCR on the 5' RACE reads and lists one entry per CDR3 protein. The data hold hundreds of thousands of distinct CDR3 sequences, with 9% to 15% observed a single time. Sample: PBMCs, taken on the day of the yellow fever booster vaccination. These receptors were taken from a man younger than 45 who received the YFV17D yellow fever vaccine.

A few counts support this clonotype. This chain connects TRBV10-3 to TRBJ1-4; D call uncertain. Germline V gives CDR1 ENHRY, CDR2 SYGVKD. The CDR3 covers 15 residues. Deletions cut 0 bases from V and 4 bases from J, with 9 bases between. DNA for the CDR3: TGTGCCATCAGTGAGTCCCAGAGAGTTAATGAAAAACTGTTTTTT. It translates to CAISESQRVNEKLFF.

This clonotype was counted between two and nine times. CDR3 coding DNA: TGCAGCGTTGGTCAGGGCCCCGGGGGCGAGCAGTACTTC. It encodes CSVGQGPGGEQYF. The chain combines TRBV29-1 with TRBJ2-7; D might be TRBD2 (6 bases). The CDR3 loop spans 13 amino acids. V was pared by 4 bases and J by 6 bases, with 16 bases between. In germline, CDR1 is SQVTM, CDR2 ANQGSEA.

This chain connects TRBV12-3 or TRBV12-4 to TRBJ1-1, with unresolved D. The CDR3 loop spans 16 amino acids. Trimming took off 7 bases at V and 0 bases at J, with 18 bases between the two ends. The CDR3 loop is CASTFGRGSMNTEAFF. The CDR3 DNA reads TGTGCCAGCACCTTCGGGCGGGGAAGTATGAACACTGAAGCTTTCTTT.

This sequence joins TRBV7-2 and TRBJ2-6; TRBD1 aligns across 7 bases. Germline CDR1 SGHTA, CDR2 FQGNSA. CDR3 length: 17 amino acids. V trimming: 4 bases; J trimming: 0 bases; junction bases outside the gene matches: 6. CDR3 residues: CASSYRTGSSGANVLTF. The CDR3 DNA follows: TGTGCCAGCAGCTATAGGACAGGAAGCTCTGGGGCCAACGTCCTGACTTTC.

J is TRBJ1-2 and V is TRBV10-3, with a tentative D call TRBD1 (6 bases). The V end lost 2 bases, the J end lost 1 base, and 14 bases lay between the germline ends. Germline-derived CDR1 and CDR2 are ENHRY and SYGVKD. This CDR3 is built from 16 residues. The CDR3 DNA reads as TGTGCCATCAGTGAGATTCCGGGACAACGTAACTATGGCTACACCTTC. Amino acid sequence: CAISEIPGQRNYGYTF.

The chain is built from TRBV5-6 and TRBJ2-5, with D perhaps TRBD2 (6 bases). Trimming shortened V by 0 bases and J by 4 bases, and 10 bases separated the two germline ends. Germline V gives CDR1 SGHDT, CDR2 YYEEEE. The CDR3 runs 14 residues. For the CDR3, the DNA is TGTGCCAGCAGCTTGGCCAGGAGGGTAGAGACCCAGTACTTC. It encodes CASSLARRVETQYF.

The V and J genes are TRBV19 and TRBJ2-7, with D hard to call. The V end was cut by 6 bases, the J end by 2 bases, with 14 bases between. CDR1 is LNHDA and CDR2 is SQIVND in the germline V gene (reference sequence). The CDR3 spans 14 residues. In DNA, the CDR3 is TGTGCCAGTAGCATCAGTTTAGTTACCTACGAGCAGTACTTC. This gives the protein CASSISLVTYEQYF.

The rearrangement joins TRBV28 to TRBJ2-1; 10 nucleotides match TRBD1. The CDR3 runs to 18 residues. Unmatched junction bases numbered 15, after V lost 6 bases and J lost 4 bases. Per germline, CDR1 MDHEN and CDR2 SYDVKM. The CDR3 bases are TGTGCCAGCAGGCACCTCCAAAAGACAGGGGGCTTTTACAATGAGCAGTTCTTC. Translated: CASRHLQKTGGFYNEQFF. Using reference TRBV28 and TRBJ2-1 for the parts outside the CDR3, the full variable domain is DVKVTQSSRYLVKRTGEKVFLECVQDMDHENMFWYRQDPGLGLRLIYFSYDVKMKEKGDIPEGYSVSREKKERFSLILESASTNQTSMYLCASRHLQKTGGFYNEQFFGPGTRLTVL.

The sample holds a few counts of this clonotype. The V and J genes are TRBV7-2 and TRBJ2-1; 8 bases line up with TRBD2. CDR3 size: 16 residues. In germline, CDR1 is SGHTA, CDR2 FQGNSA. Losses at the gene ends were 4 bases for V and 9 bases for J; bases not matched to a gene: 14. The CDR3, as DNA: TGTGCCAGCAGCTCCGGGGGGGGGTTAATTATCGGTGAGCAGTTCTTC. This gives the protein CASSSGGGLIIGEQFF.